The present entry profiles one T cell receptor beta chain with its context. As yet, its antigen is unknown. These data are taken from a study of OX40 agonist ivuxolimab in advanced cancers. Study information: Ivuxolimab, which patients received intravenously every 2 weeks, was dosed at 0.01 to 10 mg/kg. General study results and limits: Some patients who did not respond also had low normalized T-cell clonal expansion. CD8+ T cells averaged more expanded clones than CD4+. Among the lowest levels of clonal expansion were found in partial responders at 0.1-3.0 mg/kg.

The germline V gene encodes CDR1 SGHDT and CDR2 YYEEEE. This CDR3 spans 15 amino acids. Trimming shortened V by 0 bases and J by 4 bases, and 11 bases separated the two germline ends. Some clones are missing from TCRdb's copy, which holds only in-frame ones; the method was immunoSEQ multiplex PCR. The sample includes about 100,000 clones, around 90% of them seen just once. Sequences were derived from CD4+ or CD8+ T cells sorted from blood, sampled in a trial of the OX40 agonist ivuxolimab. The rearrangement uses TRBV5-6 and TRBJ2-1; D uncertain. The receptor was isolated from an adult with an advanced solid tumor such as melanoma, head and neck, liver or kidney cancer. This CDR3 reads CASSLVDKAYNEQFF. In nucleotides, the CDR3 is TGTGCCAGCAGCTTGGTAGACAAGGCTTACAATGAGCAGTTCTTC. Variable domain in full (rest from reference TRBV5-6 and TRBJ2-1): DAGVTQSPTHLIKTRGQQVTLRCSPKSGHDTVSWYQQALGQGPQFIFQYYEEEERQRGNFPDRFSGHQFPNYSSELNVNALLLGDSALYLCASSLVDKAYNEQFFGPGTRLTVL.